The 2 T cell receptor beta chains given below trace back to one sample, sequenced in a study of T cells in Graves' hyperthyroidism and ophthalmopathy. RNA transcripts served as the template for amplifying TCR beta CDR3 regions. First-round RT-PCR of the TCR CDR3 relied on the HTBI primer set. One entry per CDR3 protein, called by TCRdb with MiXCR from the multiplex PCR reads. The profile shows fewer than 650,000 distinct CDR3 sequences, over 12% of them singletons. Sequencing input: blood. The receptors shown here come from a woman aged 40 to 55 with Graves' ophthalmopathy.

J is TRBJ1-2 and V is TRBV4-1; 9 nucleotides match TRBD1. Trimming at V came to 5 bases and at J to 7 bases, leaving 14 bases not matched to a gene. The CDR3 consists of 16 residues. CDR1 MGHRA and CDR2 YSYEKL come from the germline V gene. CDR3 sequence: CASSAPGQGVLGGYTF. DNA for the CDR3: TGCGCCAGCAGCGCGCCGGGACAGGGTGTTTTGGGTGGCTACACCTTC.

This clonotype was seen repeatedly, ten times or more. The rearrangement joins TRBV20-1 to TRBJ2-7; D gene unclear. The CDR3 has 12 amino acids. The germline V and J ends were trimmed by 6 bases and 0 bases, with 9 bases remaining between them. The V gene's germline CDR1 is DFQATT and CDR2 SNEGSKA (reference sequence). The CDR3 coding sequence is TGCAGTGCCGCGCCGAGCTCCTACGAGCAGTACTTC. This sequence encodes CSAAPSSYEQYF.